This T cell receptor beta chain was sequenced for a study of T cell changes during pregnancy in multiple sclerosis. Trimming cost V 3 bases and J 2 bases, with 11 bases left between them. The germline gives CDR1 SGHRS, CDR2 YFSETQ. The length of the CDR3 is 14 residues. TCRdb keeps only in-frame clones here, not all; method: immunoSEQ multiplex PCR. The table has under 75,000 clones, 92% seen once. This TCR was sampled from a female donor in good health, enrolled as a control in a pregnancy study. The sequencing used peripheral blood, collected in the third trimester of pregnancy. The chain uses TRBV5-1 and TRBJ1-1; tentatively, D is TRBD1 (5 bases). CDR3 bases: TGCGCCAGCAGCTCCACCACAGGAAACACTGAAGCTTTCTTT. Protein sequence: CASSSTTGNTEAFF. Looking up the rest from reference TRBV5-1 and TRBJ1-1 gives the full variable domain: KAGVTQTPRYLIKTRGQQVTLSCSPISGHRSVSWYQQTPGQGLQFLFEYFSETQRNKGNFPGRFSGRQFSNSRSEMNVSTLELGDSALYLCASSSTTGNTEAFFGQGTRLTVV.